The 32 T cell receptor beta chains given below trace back to one sample, sequenced in a study of T cells after yellow fever vaccination. One entry per CDR3 protein, called by TCRdb with MiXCR from the 5' RACE reads. The sample lists some 99,000 distinct CDR3 sequences, under 6.5% occurring once. The sequences come from CD8+ T cells sorted from PBMCs, collected 10 days after the yellow fever booster vaccination. Receptors originate from a man aged 18 to 29 who received the YFV17D yellow fever vaccine.

The V call is TRBV7-9, the J call TRBJ2-2; D is undetermined. There are 16 residues in the CDR3. Trimming left V 4 bases short and J 4 bases short, with 16 bases between. Germline CDR1 is SEHNR and CDR2 is FQNEAQ (reference sequence). CDR3 amino acids: CASSSSRTISTGELFF. CDR3 nucleotides: TGTGCCAGCAGCTCAAGTCGGACGATTTCCACCGGGGAGCTGTTTTTT.

The gene calls are TRBV28 and TRBJ2-1; no clear D gene. V lost 4 bases and J 8 bases, leaving 6 bases between the germline ends. The CDR3 consists of 11 residues. Germline V lookup: CDR1 MDHEN, CDR2 SYDVKM. CDR3 sequence reads: CASSYVDEQFF. The DNA of the CDR3 is TGTGCCAGCAGTTACGTCGATGAGCAGTTCTTC.

This clonotype showed up many times. V and J are TRBV9 and TRBJ1-1; TRBD1 matches 9 bases. Trimming took 4 bases from V and 5 from J; bases not matched to a gene: 9. In germline, CDR1 is SGDLS, CDR2 YYNGEE. The CDR3 is 15 amino acids. This chain's CDR3 is CASSPSGTGRTEAFF. The CDR3 DNA is TGTGCCAGCAGCCCTTCCGGGACAGGGAGGACTGAAGCTTTCTTT. The full variable domain, its missing parts supplied by reference TRBV9 and TRBJ1-1, is DSGVTQTPKHLITATGQRVTLRCSPRSGDLSVYWYQQSLDQGLQFLIQYYNGEERAKGNILERFSAQQFPDLHSELNLSSLELGDSALYFCASSPSGTGRTEAFFGQGTRLTVV.

The V call is TRBV18, the J call TRBJ1-1; D gene uncertain. V gave up 6 bases and J gave up 1 base, with 6 bases separating them. The CDR3 contains 12 residues. Germline values: CDR1 KGHSH, CDR2 LQKENI. CDR3 region: CASSPTNTEAFF. CDR3 coding DNA: TGTGCCAGCTCCCCGACGAACACTGAAGCTTTCTTT.

V usage is TRBV6-2 or TRBV6-3 and J usage is TRBJ1-5, with D uncertain. CDR1 MNHEY and CDR2 SVGEGT come from the germline V gene. The CDR3 runs to 13 residues. V lost 7 bases, J lost 2 bases, and 9 bases lay in between. This CDR3 is CASMVGGNQPQHF. DNA of the CDR3: TGTGCCAGCATGGTGGGAGGCAATCAGCCCCAGCATTTT.

The J gene is TRBJ2-1, the V gene TRBV5-1; TRBD2 matches 11 bases. This CDR3 region has 15 residues. V lost 4 bases and J lost 7; bases outside the gene matches: 7. The germline CDR1 and CDR2 sequences are SGHRS and YFSETQ. CDR3 nucleotides: TGCGCCAGCAGCACCACACTAGCGGGGGTTAATGAGCAGTTCTTC. It encodes CASSTTLAGVNEQFF.

This rearrangement joins TRBV29-1 to TRBJ2-7; 12 nucleotides line up with TRBD1. Germline loops: CDR1 SQVTM, CDR2 ANQGSEA. The CDR3 sequence is 14 residues long. J was trimmed by 7 bases and V by 6 bases; bases with no gene match: 10. The CDR3 loop reads CSVVPGQGAWEQYF. CDR3 in DNA: TGCAGCGTAGTACCGGGACAGGGGGCGTGGGAGCAGTACTTC.

Many counts were recorded for this clonotype. The genes are TRBV4-1 and TRBJ2-1; TRBD1 might be the D (5 bases). Germline loops: CDR1 MGHRA, CDR2 YSYEKL. Trimming removed 4 bases from V and 5 bases from J, with 15 bases in between. The CDR3 extends over 15 amino acids. The CDR3 reads CASSLVKGIHNEQFF. The CDR3 DNA sequence: TGCGCCAGCAGCCTGGTTAAGGGGATACACAATGAGCAGTTCTTC.

This clonotype was counted a few times. The rearrangement links TRBV20-1 to TRBJ2-7; 7 bases align to TRBD2. The CDR3 extends over 14 amino acids. Losses at the gene ends were 4 bases for V and 4 bases for J; bases not matched to a gene: 10. Germline V gene sequence: CDR1 DFQATT, CDR2 SNEGSKA (reference sequence). The CDR3 spells CSAKGLADLYEQYF. DNA of the CDR3: TGCAGTGCTAAGGGTCTAGCGGACCTTTACGAGCAGTACTTC.

This rearrangement joins TRBV20-1 to TRBJ1-3; D is undetermined. Germline lookup yields CDR1 DFQATT and CDR2 SNEGSKA (reference sequence). V shed 1 base and J shed 4 bases, with 14 bases lying between them. The CDR3 contains 15 residues. CDR3 coding DNA: TGCAGTGCTAGAGTACTCAACATAGGGGGAAACACCATATATTTT. Translated: CSARVLNIGGNTIYF.

This clonotype was seen more than once but under ten times. The chain combines TRBV9 with TRBJ1-4, with D unresolved. The germline V gene encodes CDR1 SGDLS and CDR2 YYNGEE. The CDR3 contains 14 residues. V lost 4 bases to trimming and J lost 7 bases, with 14 bases between them. In nucleotides, the CDR3 is TGTGCCAGCAGCCTCCGGGCCGGGAGTGAAAAACTGTTTTTT. Translation gives CASSLRAGSEKLFF.

The gene calls are TRBV6-5 and TRBJ1-2; the D gene is possibly TRBD1 (6 bases). This CDR3 spans 14 amino acids. V was clipped by 5 bases and J by 6 bases, with 16 bases between them. CDR1 is MNHEY, CDR2 SVGAGI, per germline. In DNA form, the CDR3 reads TGTGCCAGCAGTCCCGGACAGTGGGGCGATGGCTACACCTTC. As protein: CASSPGQWGDGYTF.

The rearrangement links TRBV10-3 to TRBJ2-7; either TRBD1 or TRBD2 may fit D (5 bases each). The CDR3 consists of 15 residues. The V gene lost 4 bases and the J gene lost 3 bases, with 16 bases spanning the gap. Germline V gene lookup returns CDR1 ENHRY and CDR2 SYGVKD. The CDR3 reads CAISVGEQAHYEQYV. The CDR3 DNA reads as TGTGCCATCAGTGTCGGGGAACAGGCTCACTACGAGCAGTACGTC.

J is TRBJ1-5 and V is TRBV5-5; D is uncertain. Deletions cut 0 bases from V and 11 bases from J, with 9 bases between. The CDR3 consists of 12 residues. CDR1 and CDR2 (germline): SGHKS, YYEKEE (reference sequence). The CDR3 sequence: CASSLEAATQHF. The DNA for the CDR3 is TGTGCCAGCAGCTTGGAGGCAGCCACCCAGCATTTT.

This chain joins TRBV2 and TRBJ2-1; tentative D call: TRBD1 (6 bases). CDR1 SNHLY and CDR2 FYNNEI come from the germline V gene. The CDR3 totals 16 residues. The V gene lost 6 bases and the J gene lost 1 base, with 16 bases spanning the gap. The CDR3 DNA is TGTGCCAGCAGAGGCCCACAGGGAATTTCCTACAATGAGCAGTTCTTC. Residues: CASRGPQGISYNEQFF.

This clonotype turned up a few times. The CDR3 nucleotides read TGCGCCAGCAGTGGACAGGCCAACTACGAGCAGTACTTC. Translated, it gives CASSGQANYEQYF. The V call is TRBV10-1, the J call TRBJ2-7; D might be TRBD1 (6 bases). The CDR3 is 13 amino acids. Germline V CDR1 and CDR2: WNHNN, SYGVQD (reference sequence). Trimming stripped 4 bases from V and 3 bases from J, with 10 bases between.

The chain is built from TRBV18 and TRBJ2-1; 7 bases are a match to TRBD2. Germline-derived CDR1 and CDR2 are KGHSH and LQKENI. The CDR3 consists of 20 residues. The V segment lost 3 bases and the J segment 0 bases; nucleotides outside the gene matches: 17. In DNA, the CDR3 is TGTGCCAGCTCACCTTCATCTCTCGGGTTAGCGGGTAGCTCCTACAATGAGCAGTTCTTC. This sequence encodes CASSPSSLGLAGSSYNEQFF.

This rearrangement joins TRBV7-2 to TRBJ1-3; D remains ambiguous. The CDR3 length is 16 residues. Trimming left V 4 bases short and J 4 bases short, with 17 bases between. Per the germline V gene, CDR1 is SGHTA and CDR2 is FQGNSA. In nucleotides, the CDR3 is TGTGCCAGCAGCTATAGGGCGGGGATCAGCGGAAACACCATATATTTT. This gives the protein CASSYRAGISGNTIYF.

The chain couples TRBV20-1 to TRBJ1-6; D gene uncertain. CDR1 and CDR2 (germline): DFQATT, SNEGSKA (reference sequence). The CDR3 loop spans 11 amino acids. With 5 bases removed from V and 15 bases from J, the gap between germline ends came to 14 bases. CDR3 bases: TGCAGTGCTGTGGCCATCGGGAACCTCCACTTT. It encodes CSAVAIGNLHF.

This clonotype has at least ten counts. V and J are TRBV7-9 and TRBJ2-7; D uncertain. The CDR3 totals 14 residues. Per the germline V gene, CDR1 is SEHNR and CDR2 is FQNEAQ (reference sequence). The ends were cut back, 5 bases at V and 0 bases at J, with 11 bases in the middle. CDR3 protein: CASSDTRSSYEQYF. The CDR3 DNA is TGTGCCAGCAGCGACACGAGGAGCTCCTACGAGCAGTACTTC. Variable domain in full (rest from reference TRBV7-9 and TRBJ2-7): DTGVSQNPRHKITKRGQNVTFRCDPISEHNRLYWYRQTLGQGPEFLTYFQNEAQLEKSRLLSDRFSAERPKGSFSTLEIQRTEQGDSAMYLCASSDTRSSYEQYFGPGTRLTVT.

The CDR3 bases are TGTGCCAGCAGCCAAGATCCTGGAAGCTCCTACGAGCAGTACTTC. It encodes CASSQDPGSSYEQYF. The chain combines TRBV3-1 with TRBJ2-7; D gene ambiguous. V was cut by 0 bases and J by 0 bases, with 9 bases left in between. Germline V gene data show CDR1 as LGHDT and CDR2 as YNNKEL (reference sequence). CDR3 size: 15 residues.

This clonotype was counted at least ten times. The chain employs TRBV4-3 and TRBJ2-3; TRBD1 is a possible D gene (6 bases). Germline-derived CDR1 and CDR2 are LGHNA and YSLEER. V gave up 1 base and J gave up 6 bases, with 14 bases separating them. The CDR3 length is 15 residues. CDR3 nucleotide sequence: TGCGCCAGCAGCCAAGGAGAGGGACACGGGGATACGCAGTATTTT. Protein product: CASSQGEGHGDTQYF.

Note on this clonotype: Sequence at one end of the junction differs from germline and may be a read error. The chain recombines TRBV20-1 with TRBJ2-1; the match to TRBD2 covers 8 bases. The germline CDR1 and CDR2 sequences are DFQATT and SNEGSKA (reference sequence). The CDR3 runs to 16 residues. The DNA of the CDR3 is TGCAGTGCTAGAGATCCCGGGGGGGTCTCCTACGATGAGCAGTTCTTC. It specifies CSARDPGGVSYDEQFF.

This clonotype was detected a few times. The CDR3 loop reads CASSWIKNTEAFF. DNA for the CDR3: TGTGCCAGCAGTTGGATTAAGAACACTGAAGCTTTCTTT. This chain joins TRBV27 and TRBJ1-1; D not resolved. This CDR3 contains 13 residues. From germline, CDR1 is MNHEY and CDR2 SMNVEV (reference sequence). The V end lost 4 bases, the J end lost 1 base, and 7 bases lay between the germline ends.

This clonotype was recorded a few times. This sequence joins TRBV4-1 and TRBJ1-5; the match to TRBD1 covers 7 bases. The CDR3 spans 19 residues. In germline, CDR1 is MGHRA, CDR2 YSYEKL. V lost 0 bases to trimming and J lost 6 bases; unmatched junction nucleotides: 17. Here the CDR3 DNA reads TGCGCCAGCAGCCAAGATGGGATGGGCAGGGGGATTGCGGGTCAGCCCCAGCATTTT. Translated: CASSQDGMGRGIAGQPQHF.

The table lists this clonotype with a few counts. This chain connects TRBV28 to TRBJ1-5; 8 bases match TRBD1. With 7 bases clipped from V and 1 base from J, the junction kept 18 bases outside the gene matches. The CDR3 is made up of 19 amino acids. Germline values: CDR1 MDHEN, CDR2 SYDVKM. The CDR3 region is CASISLSPDQGASNQPQHF. The CDR3 DNA reads TGTGCCAGCATCAGTCTAAGCCCAGACCAGGGGGCGAGCAATCAGCCCCAGCATTTT.

This clonotype was detected only a few times. The chain joins TRBV4-1 to TRBJ2-7; a possible D gene is TRBD2 (6 bases). Germline assignment: CDR1 MGHRA and CDR2 YSYEKL. The CDR3 loop spans 15 amino acids. V was cut by 0 bases and J by 5 bases, with 14 bases left in between. CDR3 sequence reads: CASSQEWGGVDEQYF. The CDR3, as DNA: TGCGCCAGCAGCCAAGAGTGGGGCGGGGTCGACGAGCAGTACTTC.

This chain uses TRBV7-9 with TRBJ2-3; the D call may be TRBD1 or TRBD2 (7 bases each). In germline, CDR1 is SEHNR, CDR2 FQNEAQ (reference sequence). The ends were cut back, 5 bases at V and 0 bases at J, with 15 bases in the middle. This CDR3 is built from 16 residues. The CDR3 coding sequence is TGTGCCAGCAGCGCTGGGGGAGGGGGCAGCACAGATACGCAGTATTTT. It translates to CASSAGGGGSTDTQYF. Based on the CDR3 plus reference TRBV7-9 and TRBJ2-3, the full variable domain is DTGVSQNPRHKITKRGQNVTFRCDPISEHNRLYWYRQTLGQGPEFLTYFQNEAQLEKSRLLSDRFSAERPKGSFSTLEIQRTEQGDSAMYLCASSAGGGGSTDTQYFGPGTRLTVL.

This clonotype has a count of ten or more. The V call is TRBV24-1, the J call TRBJ2-4; tentative D call: TRBD1 (5 bases). Germline loops: CDR1 KGHDR, CDR2 SFDVKD. The CDR3 runs to 17 residues. V lost 4 bases, J lost 2 bases, and 17 bases lay in between. CDR3 sequence (DNA): TGTGCCACCAGTGACGGCCTAAATGGGGCGACCAAAAACATTCAGTACTTC. This sequence encodes CATSDGLNGATKNIQYF.

Ten or more counts support this clonotype. The rearrangement links TRBV7-2 to TRBJ1-1, with D perhaps TRBD1 (5 bases). Trimming removed 5 bases from V and 3 bases from J, with 13 bases in between. The CDR3 sequence is 14 residues long. From germline, CDR1 is SGHTA and CDR2 FQGNSA. DNA of the CDR3: TGTGCCAGCAGCCCGTCAGGGTGGGACACTGAAGCTTTCTTT. Translated, it gives CASSPSGWDTEAFF.

This clonotype was seen ten or more times. Here the CDR3 reads CASSFGATNEKLFF. DNA of the CDR3: TGCGCCAGCAGCTTCGGGGCGACTAATGAAAAACTGTTTTTT. The chain couples TRBV5-1 to TRBJ1-4, with D possibly matching TRBD1 (5 bases). Trimming left V 2 bases short and J 2 bases short, with 7 bases between. The CDR3 consists of 14 residues. Germline V CDR1 and CDR2: SGHRS, YFSETQ.

V gene TRBV7-2 combines with J gene TRBJ2-1; no firm D call. CDR1 is SGHTA, CDR2 FQGNSA, per germline. Trimming pared 5 bases from V and 4 bases from J, leaving 15 bases between. The CDR3 totals 15 residues. For the CDR3, the DNA is TGTGCCAGCAGCCCTGCGGAAGGGCGTTACAATGAGCAGTTCTTC. Encoded protein: CASSPAEGRYNEQFF.